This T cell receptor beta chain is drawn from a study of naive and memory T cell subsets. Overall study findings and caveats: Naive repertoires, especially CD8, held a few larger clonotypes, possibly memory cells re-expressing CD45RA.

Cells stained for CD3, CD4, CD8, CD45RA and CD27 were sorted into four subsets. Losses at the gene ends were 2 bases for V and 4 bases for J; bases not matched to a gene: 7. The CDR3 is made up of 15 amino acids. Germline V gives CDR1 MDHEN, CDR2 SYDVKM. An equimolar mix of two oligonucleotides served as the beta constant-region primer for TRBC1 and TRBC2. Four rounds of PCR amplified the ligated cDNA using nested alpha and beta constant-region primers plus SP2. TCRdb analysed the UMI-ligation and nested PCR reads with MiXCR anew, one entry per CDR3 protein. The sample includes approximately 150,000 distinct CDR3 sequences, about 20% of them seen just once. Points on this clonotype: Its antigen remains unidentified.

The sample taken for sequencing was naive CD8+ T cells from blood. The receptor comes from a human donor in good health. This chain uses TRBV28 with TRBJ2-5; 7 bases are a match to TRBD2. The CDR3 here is CASSLAGASGETQYF. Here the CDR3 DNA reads TGTGCCAGCAGTTTAGCGGGAGCTTCGGGAGAGACCCAGTACTTC. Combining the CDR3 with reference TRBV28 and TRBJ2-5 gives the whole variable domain DVKVTQSSRYLVKRTGEKVFLECVQDMDHENMFWYRQDPGLGLRLIYFSYDVKMKEKGDIPEGYSVSREKKERFSLILESASTNQTSMYLCASSLAGASGETQYFGPGTRLLVL.